The 12 T cell receptor beta chains given below trace back to one sample, sequenced in a study of cytomegalovirus exposure and HLA in healthy donors. Both 60 Vbeta primers and 13 Jbeta primers went into the PCR. Sequenced by immunoSEQ multiplex PCR; TCRdb stores in-frame clones only, minus some. The sample lists over 150,000 clones, 84% occurring once. Sequencing was carried out using PBMCs. The receptors were gathered from a girl aged 2-10 years in good health and CMV-seropositive.

This clone was seen once. The chain employs TRBV4-1 and TRBJ2-4; D might be TRBD1 (6 bases). Germline V gene data show CDR1 as MGHRA and CDR2 as YSYEKL. The V and J ends lost 0 bases and 10 bases respectively, with 19 bases between them. The length of the CDR3 is 16 residues. This chain's CDR3 is CASSQDPFVTGGIQYF. As DNA, the CDR3 is TGCGCCAGCAGCCAAGATCCCTTTGTGACAGGAGGTATTCAGTACTTC.

The chain employs TRBV5-4 and TRBJ2-3; 11 bases line up with TRBD2. The V gene's germline CDR1 is SGHNT and CDR2 YYREEE (reference sequence). This CDR3 is built from 16 residues. Losses at the gene ends were 0 bases for V and 2 bases for J; bases not matched to a gene: 2. In DNA, the CDR3 is TGTGCCAGCAGCTTGGGACTAGCGGGGCTCACAGATACGCAGTATTTT. Translation: CASSLGLAGLTDTQYF.

J is TRBJ1-4 and V is TRBV10-2, with TRBD1 as a possible D gene (5 bases). CDR3 size: 14 residues. Germline V gene lookup returns CDR1 WSHSY and CDR2 SAAADI. Trimming pared 8 bases from V and 2 bases from J, leaving 12 bases between. The CDR3 region has the DNA TGCGCCAGCGGGGGGGGGAGGACTAATGAAAAACTGTTTTTT. Translated, it gives CASGGGRTNEKLFF.

The rearrangement links TRBV18 to TRBJ1-2; D possibly corresponds to TRBD1 (6 bases). The germline V and J ends were trimmed by 3 bases and 3 bases, with 14 bases remaining between them. The CDR3 spans 15 residues. Germline-derived CDR1 and CDR2 are KGHSH and LQKENI. CDR3 protein: CASSPSTGFDYGYTF. The CDR3 bases are TGTGCCAGCTCACCGTCGACAGGTTTTGACTATGGCTACACCTTC.

This clone was seen more than once but under ten times. The chain uses TRBV9 and TRBJ2-7; unclear D gene. This CDR3 has 12 amino acids. Trimming took off 0 bases at V and 3 bases at J, with 4 bases between the two ends. CDR1 is SGDLS and CDR2 is YYNGEE in the germline V gene. DNA for the CDR3: TGTGCCAGCAGCGTAGACAACTACGAGCAGTACTTC. Residues: CASSVDNYEQYF.

This clone was observed once. The rearrangement links TRBV13 to TRBJ2-1; 13 bases line up with TRBD2. Germline loops: CDR1 PRHDT, CDR2 FYEKMQ (reference sequence). The CDR3 is made up of 15 amino acids. V lost 4 bases to trimming and J lost 6 bases; unmatched junction nucleotides: 3. The CDR3 DNA reads as TGTGCCAGCAGCTCGGGACTAGCGGGGAGCAATGAGCAGTTCTTC. Protein: CASSSGLAGSNEQFF.

The rearrangement joins TRBV9 to TRBJ2-6; 8 bases agree with TRBD1. Germline V lookup: CDR1 SGDLS, CDR2 YYNGEE. This CDR3 is built from 14 residues. Trimming removed 0 bases from V and 18 bases from J; junction bases left unmatched: 11. CDR3 bases: TGTGCCAGCAGCGTAGTGCCGGAATCGGGACAGGAGACTTTC. The encoded protein is CASSVVPESGQETF.

The V and J genes are TRBV6-1 and TRBJ2-1; possible D gene TRBD2, 6 bases. With 4 bases removed from V and 0 bases from J, the gap between germline ends came to 16 bases. The CDR3 covers 17 residues. Germline V gives CDR1 MNHNS, CDR2 SASEGT. Written as DNA, the CDR3 is TGTGCCAGCAGTGTGAGGAGGGTGGCTAGCTCCTACAATGAGCAGTTCTTC. Translation: CASSVRRVASSYNEQFF.

The V gene is TRBV7-6, the J gene TRBJ2-3; 10 bases align to TRBD2. J was trimmed by 6 bases and V by 5 bases; bases with no gene match: 8. Germline CDR1 is SGHVS and CDR2 is FNYEAQ. This CDR3 contains 15 residues. This CDR3 reads CASSRSSGGYDTQYF. CDR3 nucleotide sequence: TGTGCCAGCAGCCGTAGTAGCGGGGGGTATGATACGCAGTATTTT.

The chain links TRBV13 to TRBJ1-2, with 7 bases lining up with TRBD1. Trimming took 6 bases from V and 2 from J; bases not matched to a gene: 3. This CDR3 has 13 residues. Germline-derived CDR1 and CDR2 are PRHDT and FYEKMQ (reference sequence). The CDR3 is CASRRGQNYGYTF. In DNA form, the CDR3 reads TGTGCCAGCAGACGGGGACAGAACTATGGCTACACCTTC.

The chain links TRBV9 to TRBJ2-7, with D tentatively TRBD2 (5 bases). This CDR3 comprises 14 residues. V was shortened by 4 bases and J by 5 bases, with 16 bases between the two germline ends. In germline, CDR1 is SGDLS, CDR2 YYNGEE. The CDR3 loop is CASSFSTSPNEQYF. The CDR3 DNA is TGTGCCAGCAGCTTTTCCACTAGTCCCAACGAGCAGTACTTC. Supplemented by reference TRBV9 and TRBJ2-7, the full variable domain reads DSGVTQTPKHLITATGQRVTLRCSPRSGDLSVYWYQQSLDQGLQFLIQYYNGEERAKGNILERFSAQQFPDLHSELNLSSLELGDSALYFCASSFSTSPNEQYFGPGTRLTVT.

The CDR3 sequence: CASSLDYEGEKLFF. CDR3 sequence (DNA): TGTGCCAGCAGCCTTGATTATGAGGGCGAAAAACTGTTTTTT. This chain links TRBV6-1 with TRBJ1-4; D uncertain. The CDR3 totals 14 residues. Deletions cut 6 bases from V and 8 bases from J, with 16 bases between. Germline CDR1 and CDR2: MNHNS and SASEGT.